The source of this T cell receptor (beta chain) is a study of T cell responses to AZD1222 COVID-19 vaccine. Produced via immunoSEQ multiplex PCR; TCRdb's table is partial and in-frame only. The sample lists fewer than 150,000 clones, about 93% occurring once. This clone occurred once. The antigen is not known. CDR3 size: 15 residues. Trimming left V 5 bases short and J 1 base short, with 14 bases between. Germline V lookup: CDR1 SGHNT, CDR2 YENEEA. Notes on the study in general: Donors in the cohort were predominantly white British and more often female, and clonal diversity was possibly underestimated. Once two AZD1222 doses were given, Spike-specific TCR breadth and depth went up.

This clonotype originated in an adult who received the AZD1222 COVID-19 vaccine. V and J are TRBV11-3 and TRBJ1-1, with D unclear. This specimen was peripheral blood, taken 28 days after the second AZD1222 dose. CDR3 in amino acids: CASSPGGVTNTEAFF. CDR3 DNA sequence: TGTGCCAGCAGCCCCGGAGGTGTGACGAACACTGAAGCTTTCTTT.